At least ten counts were recorded for the clone carrying this T cell receptor beta chain. This entry is derived from a study of kidney transplant recipient with SARS-CoV-2 infection. In TCRdb, the reads were re-called with MiXCR into one record per CDR3 protein. The sample has 200,000 to 300,000 distinct CDR3 sequences, 29% seen once. CDR3 length: 17 amino acids. The receptor was isolated from a male patient between 25 and 40 years old who had COVID-19 and was a kidney transplant recipient. Part of the T cell pool may stem from the graft donor. Sample: a blood sample, taken at baseline and on day 111 from a kidney transplant recipient. The chain recombines TRBV8-2 with TRBJ2-6. TRBV8-2 is classified as a pseudogene. The CDR3 DNA sequence: TGTGGCATACCAGAAAGGATAACACAAAGTCGGGCCAACGTCCTGACTTTC. This sequence encodes CGIPERITQSRANVLTF.